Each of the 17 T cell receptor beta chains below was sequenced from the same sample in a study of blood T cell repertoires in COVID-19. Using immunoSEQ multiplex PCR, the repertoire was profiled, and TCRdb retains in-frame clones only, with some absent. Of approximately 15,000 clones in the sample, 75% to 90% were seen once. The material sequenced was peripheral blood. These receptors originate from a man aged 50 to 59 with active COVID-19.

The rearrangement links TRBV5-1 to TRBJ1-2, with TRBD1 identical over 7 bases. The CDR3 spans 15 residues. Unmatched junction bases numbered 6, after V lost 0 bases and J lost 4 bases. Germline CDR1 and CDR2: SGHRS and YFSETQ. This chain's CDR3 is CASSLGTGETYGYTF. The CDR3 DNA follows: TGCGCCAGCAGCTTGGGGACAGGCGAGACCTATGGCTACACCTTC.

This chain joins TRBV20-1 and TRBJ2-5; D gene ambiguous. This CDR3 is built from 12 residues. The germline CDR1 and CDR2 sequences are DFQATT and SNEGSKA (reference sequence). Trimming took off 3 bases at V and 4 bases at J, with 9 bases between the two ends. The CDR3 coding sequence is TGCAGTGCTAGTTTCCACTCAGAGACCCAGTACTTC. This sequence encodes CSASFHSETQYF.

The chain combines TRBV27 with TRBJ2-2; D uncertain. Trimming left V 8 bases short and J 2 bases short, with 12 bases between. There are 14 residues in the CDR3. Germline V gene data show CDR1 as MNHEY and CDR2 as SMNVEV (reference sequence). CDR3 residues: CASASHENTGELFF. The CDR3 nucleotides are TGTGCCAGCGCATCACACGAAAACACCGGGGAGCTGTTTTTT.

The CDR3 region has the DNA TGCGCCAGCAGACTGGGACAGGAGAACACTGAAGCTTTCTTT. Amino acid sequence: CASRLGQENTEAFF. This chain connects TRBV5-1 to TRBJ1-1; 8 positions agree with TRBD1. Germline assignment: CDR1 SGHRS and CDR2 YFSETQ. The CDR3 sequence is 14 residues long. Losses at the gene ends were 5 bases for V and 1 base for J; bases not matched to a gene: 4.

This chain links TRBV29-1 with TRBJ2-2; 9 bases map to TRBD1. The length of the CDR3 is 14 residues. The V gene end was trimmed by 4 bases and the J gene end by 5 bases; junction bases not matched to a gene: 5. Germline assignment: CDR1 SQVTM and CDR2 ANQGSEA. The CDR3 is CSVVGTGMTGELFF. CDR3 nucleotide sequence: TGCAGCGTTGTGGGGACAGGGATGACCGGGGAGCTGTTTTTT.

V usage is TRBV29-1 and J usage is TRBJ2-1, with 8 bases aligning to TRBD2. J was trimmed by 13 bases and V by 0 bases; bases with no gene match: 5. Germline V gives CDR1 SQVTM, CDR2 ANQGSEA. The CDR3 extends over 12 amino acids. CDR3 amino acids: CSVEDLGTSQFF. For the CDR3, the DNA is TGCAGCGTTGAAGATCTCGGGACTAGTCAGTTCTTC.

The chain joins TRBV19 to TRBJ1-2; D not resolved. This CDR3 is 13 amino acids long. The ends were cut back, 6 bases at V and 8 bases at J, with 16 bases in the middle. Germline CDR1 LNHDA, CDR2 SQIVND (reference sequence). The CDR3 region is CASSLALGIGYTF. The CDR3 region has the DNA TGTGCCAGTAGCCTAGCCCTCGGGATCGGCTACACCTTC.

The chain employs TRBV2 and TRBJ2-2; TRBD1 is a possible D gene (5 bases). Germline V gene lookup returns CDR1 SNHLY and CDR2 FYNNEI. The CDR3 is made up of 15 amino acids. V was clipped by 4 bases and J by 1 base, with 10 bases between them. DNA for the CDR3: TGTGCCAGCAGTGTAGACAGAGTGAACACCGGGGAGCTGTTTTTT. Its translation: CASSVDRVNTGELFF.

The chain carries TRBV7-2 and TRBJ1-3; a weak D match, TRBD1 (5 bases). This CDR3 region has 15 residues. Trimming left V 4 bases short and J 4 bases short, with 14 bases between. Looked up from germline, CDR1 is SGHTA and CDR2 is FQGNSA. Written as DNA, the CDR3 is TGTGCCAGCAGCTCCGACAGTCTGTCCGGAAACACCATATATTTT. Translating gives CASSSDSLSGNTIYF.

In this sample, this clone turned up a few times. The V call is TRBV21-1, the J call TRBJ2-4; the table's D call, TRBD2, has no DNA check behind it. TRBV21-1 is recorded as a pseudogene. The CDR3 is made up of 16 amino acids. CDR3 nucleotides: TGTGCCGGCCCCCCTAGCGGGATCTTAGCCAAAAACATTCAGTACTTC. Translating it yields CAGPPSGILAKNIQYF.

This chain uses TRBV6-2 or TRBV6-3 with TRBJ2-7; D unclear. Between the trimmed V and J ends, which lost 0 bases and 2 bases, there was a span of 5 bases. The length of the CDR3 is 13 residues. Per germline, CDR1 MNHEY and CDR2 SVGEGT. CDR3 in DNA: TGTGCCAGCAGTTACTCGACTCCCTACGAGCAGTACTTC. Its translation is CASSYSTPYEQYF.

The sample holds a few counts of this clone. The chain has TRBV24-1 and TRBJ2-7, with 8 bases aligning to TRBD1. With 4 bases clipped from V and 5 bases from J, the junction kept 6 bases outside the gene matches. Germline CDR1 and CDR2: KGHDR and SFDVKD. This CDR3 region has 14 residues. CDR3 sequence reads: CATSDPDRGHEQYF. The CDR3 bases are TGTGCCACCAGTGACCCCGACAGGGGCCACGAGCAGTACTTC.

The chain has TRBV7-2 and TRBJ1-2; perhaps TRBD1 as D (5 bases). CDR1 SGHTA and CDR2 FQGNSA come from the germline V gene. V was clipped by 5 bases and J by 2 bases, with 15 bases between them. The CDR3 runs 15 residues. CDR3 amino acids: CASSPEPTANYGYTF. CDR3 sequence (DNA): TGTGCCAGCAGCCCGGAACCGACAGCAAACTATGGCTACACCTTC.

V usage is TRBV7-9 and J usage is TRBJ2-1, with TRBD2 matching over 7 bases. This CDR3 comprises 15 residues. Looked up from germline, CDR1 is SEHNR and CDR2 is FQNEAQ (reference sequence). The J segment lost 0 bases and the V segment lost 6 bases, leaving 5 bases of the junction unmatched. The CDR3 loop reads CASSHQRDSYNEQFF. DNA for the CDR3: TGTGCCAGCAGTCACCAGCGGGACTCCTACAATGAGCAGTTCTTC.

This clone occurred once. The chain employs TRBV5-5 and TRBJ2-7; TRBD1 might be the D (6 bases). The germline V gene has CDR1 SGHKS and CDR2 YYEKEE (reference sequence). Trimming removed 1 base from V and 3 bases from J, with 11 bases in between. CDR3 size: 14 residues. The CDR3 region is CASSLRTAFYEQYF. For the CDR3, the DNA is TGTGCCAGCAGCTTGCGGACAGCCTTCTACGAGCAGTACTTC.

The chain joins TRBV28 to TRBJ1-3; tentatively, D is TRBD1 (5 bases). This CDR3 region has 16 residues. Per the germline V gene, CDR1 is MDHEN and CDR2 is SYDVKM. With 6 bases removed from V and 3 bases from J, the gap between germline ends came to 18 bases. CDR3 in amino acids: CASSSLIGDYGNTIYF. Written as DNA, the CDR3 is TGTGCCAGCAGCTCCTTGATAGGGGATTATGGAAACACCATATATTTT. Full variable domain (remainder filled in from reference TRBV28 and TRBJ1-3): DVKVTQSSRYLVKRTGEKVFLECVQDMDHENMFWYRQDPGLGLRLIYFSYDVKMKEKGDIPEGYSVSREKKERFSLILESASTNQTSMYLCASSSLIGDYGNTIYFGEGSWLTVV.

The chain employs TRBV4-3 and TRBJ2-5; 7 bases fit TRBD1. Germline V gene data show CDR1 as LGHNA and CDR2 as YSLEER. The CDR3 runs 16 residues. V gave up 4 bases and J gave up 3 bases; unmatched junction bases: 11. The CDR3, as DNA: TGCGCCAGCAGCCTCCGACCTCCGGGACAGAAAGAGACCCAGTACTTC. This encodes CASSLRPPGQKETQYF.